This entry describes one T cell receptor (beta chain). Germline V CDR1 and CDR2: MNHEY, SVGAGI. The V gene end was trimmed by 6 bases and the J gene end by 2 bases; junction bases not matched to a gene: 6. The CDR3 has 15 residues. This specimen comes from a study of blood T cell repertoires in COVID-19. In the original workflow: Reference gene primer amplification in the assay estimated nucleated cell counts. Assay: immunoSEQ multiplex PCR; the TCRdb copy retains only in-frame clones and omits some. That table furnishes V, J and clone size, whereas the DNA furnished D and trimming. The data hold some 12,000 clones, with roughly nine tenths observed a single time.

Specimen: peripheral blood. This sequence originates from a man aged 70-80 years with active COVID-19. This chain connects TRBV6-5 to TRBJ2-2; TRBD1 aligns across 7 bases. CDR3 coding DNA: TGTGCCAGCAGGTCCGGGACAGTCAACACCGGGGAGCTGTTTTTT. Translating it yields CASRSGTVNTGELFF.